The 23 T cell receptor beta chains below all came from one sample that was sequenced in a study of human T cells and chemical hapten exposure (dated by TCRdb to the early 2020s). The intended sense of this specimen's time point label: patch test 1, 2 weeks after DPC sensitization. Interpreted using the paper, the treatment or condition label stands for: therapeutic diphenylcyclopropenone sensitization with weekly scalp DPC. Library preparation used RACE. The instrument was a NextSeq 500. TCRdb reprocessing: public reads trimmed at Q25 with fastp, clones called with MiXCR, in-frame beta chains kept. Here each entry gathers all rows of one CDR3 protein and keeps the most common genes and DNA. Present in this sample are under 120,000 distinct CDR3 sequences, about 10% of which were seen just once. Of the sample, approximately 4% is held by the ten largest clones. The material sequenced was whole blood, taken in connection with sensitization to the hapten diphenylcyclopropenone (DPC). The receptors shown here come from a woman aged 40 to 55 with alopecia areata. Some clones in this sample may be carry-over from other donors' samples.

This sequence joins TRBV27 and TRBJ2-3; possible D gene TRBD2, 6 bases. The germline V and J ends were trimmed by 4 bases and 10 bases, with 18 bases remaining between them. The CDR3 has 14 amino acids. The germline V gene has CDR1 MNHEY and CDR2 SMNVEV (reference sequence). The CDR3 DNA reads TGTGCCAGCAGTTGGGGGACTCCCTTTTCGCCGCAGTATTTT. Its translation: CASSWGTPFSPQYF.

A word on this clonotype: The junction departs from germline at one end; a sequencing error may be responsible. For the CDR3, the DNA is TGTGCTAGCAGCGCAGGGACTAGCGGGAGCACCGGGGAGCTGTTTTTT. This codes for CASSAGTSGSTGELFF. The rearrangement uses TRBV7-7 and TRBJ2-2; 14 nucleotides line up with TRBD2. In germline, CDR1 is SSHAT, CDR2 FNYEAQ (reference sequence). CDR3 size: 16 residues.

This clonotype has just a few counts. CDR3 residues: CASSQAGAGQGRGNTIYF. The CDR3 region has the DNA TGTGCCAGCAGCCAGGCAGGCGCGGGGCAGGGGAGAGGAAACACCATATATTTT. The chain links TRBV3-1 to TRBJ1-3; D may be TRBD1 (6 bases). Between the trimmed V and J ends, which lost 3 bases and 4 bases, there was a span of 22 bases. In germline, CDR1 is LGHDT, CDR2 YNNKEL (reference sequence). The CDR3 contains 18 residues.

In its sample, this clonotype was seen a few times. The CDR3 DNA sequence: TGTGCCAGTGCGGACAGGGGAAGCAATCAGCCCCAGCATTTT. It yields the protein CASADRGSNQPQHF. The chain is built from TRBV6-5 and TRBJ1-5; 9 bases align to TRBD1. The trim removed 9 bases at V and 1 base at J, leaving 4 bases unmatched. The CDR3 covers 14 residues. Germline V gene lookup returns CDR1 MNHEY and CDR2 SVGAGI.

Many counts were recorded for this clonotype. CDR3 loop: CASSPFMGGAKNIQYF. For the CDR3, the DNA is TGTGCCAGTAGTCCATTTATGGGGGGCGCCAAAAACATTCAGTACTTC. This chain uses TRBV19 with TRBJ2-4; D tentatively reads TRBD1 or TRBD2 (6 bases each). Trimming left V 5 bases short and J 1 base short, with 15 bases between. Per germline, CDR1 LNHDA and CDR2 SQIVND (reference sequence). The length of the CDR3 is 16 residues.

This clonotype occurred many times. V usage is TRBV20-1 and J usage is TRBJ1-2; D not certain. V was cut by 6 bases and J by 5 bases, with 10 bases left in between. CDR1 and CDR2 from the germline V gene are DFQATT and SNEGSKA (reference sequence). CDR3 length equals 11 residues. CDR3 sequence (DNA): TGCAGTGCGATGCCGACATATGGCTACACCTTC. Translating it yields CSAMPTYGYTF.

This sequence joins TRBV9 and TRBJ2-6; the D gene is possibly TRBD2 (6 bases). V was cut by 1 base and J by 2 bases, with 10 bases left in between. The CDR3 consists of 16 residues. Germline CDR1 and CDR2: SGDLS and YYNGEE. The CDR3 DNA sequence: TGTGCCAGCAGCGTAACCGGGAGTACTGGGGCCAACGTCCTGACTTTC. The encoded protein is CASSVTGSTGANVLTF.

The table lists this clonotype with a few counts. The CDR3 spells CASSWGGLDEQYF. CDR3 DNA sequence: TGTGCCAGCTCCTGGGGAGGTCTGGACGAGCAGTACTTC. V and J are TRBV6-5 and TRBJ2-7; D possibly corresponds to TRBD2 (6 bases). This CDR3 has 13 amino acids. Deletions cut 8 bases from V and 5 bases from J, with 16 bases between. The germline V gene encodes CDR1 MNHEY and CDR2 SVGAGI.

This chain links TRBV18 with TRBJ1-5, with 9 bases fitting TRBD1. The germline gives CDR1 KGHSH, CDR2 LQKENI. Trimming removed 3 bases from V and 7 bases from J; junction bases left unmatched: 1. The CDR3 consists of 13 residues. CDR3 amino acids: CASSPTGGQPQHF. The DNA of the CDR3 is TGTGCCAGCTCACCTACAGGGGGCCAGCCCCAGCATTTT.

Only a few counts were recorded for this clonotype. The rearrangement uses TRBV7-2 and TRBJ2-5; 9 nucleotides line up with TRBD2. CDR1 SGHTA and CDR2 FQGNSA come from the germline V gene. CDR3 length: 14 residues. Trimming at V came to 3 bases and at J to 4 bases, leaving 3 bases not matched to a gene. The CDR3 is CASSFSGSPETQYF. The CDR3 nucleotides read TGTGCCAGCAGCTTTAGCGGGAGTCCAGAGACCCAGTACTTC. The complete variable domain, with remaining parts taken from reference TRBV7-2 and TRBJ2-5, reads GAGVSQSPSNKVTEKGKDVELRCDPISGHTALYWYRQSLGQGLEFLIYFQGNSAPDKSGLPSDRFSAERTGGSVSTLTIQRTQQEDSAVYLCASSFSGSPETQYFGPGTRLLVL.

The V gene is TRBV20-1, the J gene TRBJ2-5, with D perhaps matching TRBD2 (5 bases). Trimming took 7 bases from V and 8 from J, leaving 11 bases between them. Germline assignment: CDR1 DFQATT and CDR2 SNEGSKA (reference sequence). The CDR3 is 10 amino acids. Here the CDR3 DNA reads TGCAGTGTTTCAACTAGTACCCAGTACTTC. Translating it yields CSVSTSTQYF.

The sample holds a few counts of this clonotype. The genes are TRBV18 and TRBJ1-2; 7 bases fit TRBD1. Germline V gene sequence: CDR1 KGHSH, CDR2 LQKENI. J gave up 6 bases and V 8 bases, and 9 bases lay outside the gene matches. The CDR3 is 13 amino acids. The CDR3 sequence: CASNEQGRHGYTF. The CDR3 DNA sequence: TGTGCCAGCAACGAACAGGGGCGGCATGGCTACACCTTC.

This clonotype was observed a few times. The rearrangement links TRBV12-3 or TRBV12-4 to TRBJ2-1, with TRBD1 matching 10 bases. This CDR3 has 16 amino acids. With 7 bases clipped from V and 9 bases from J, the junction kept 15 bases outside the gene matches. This chain's CDR3 is CASIPTGTGAFTEQFF. The CDR3 DNA sequence: TGTGCCAGCATTCCGACGGGGACAGGGGCCTTCACTGAGCAGTTCTTC.

The rearrangement links TRBV29-1 to TRBJ1-1, with TRBD1 matching over 8 bases. In germline, CDR1 is SQVTM, CDR2 ANQGSEA. With V trimmed by 4 bases and J by 5 bases, 9 bases remained unmatched. There are 14 residues in the CDR3. The CDR3 loop reads CSVGTGLSGTEAFF. In nucleotides, the CDR3 is TGCAGCGTTGGGACAGGGTTGTCAGGAACTGAAGCTTTCTTT.

The chain employs TRBV3-1 and TRBJ2-7; D may be TRBD2 (6 bases). CDR3 length: 13 amino acids. The ends were cut back, 4 bases at V and 2 bases at J, with 9 bases in the middle. Germline CDR1 LGHDT, CDR2 YNNKEL (reference sequence). CDR3 amino acids: CASSRGGAYEQYF. The CDR3 DNA is TGTGCCAGCAGCCGGGGAGGAGCCTACGAGCAGTACTTC.

This clonotype was picked up a small number of times. The rearrangement links TRBV28 to TRBJ2-5; no clear D gene. V gave up 7 bases and J gave up 3 bases, with 6 bases separating them. CDR3 length equals 11 residues. Germline V gene sequence: CDR1 MDHEN, CDR2 SYDVKM. Written as DNA, the CDR3 is TGTGCCAGCACCACAGAAGAGACCCAGTACTTC. Its translation is CASTTEETQYF.

The rearrangement joins TRBV29-1 to TRBJ1-2; D might be TRBD1 (5 bases). V lost 3 bases and J lost 4, with 6 bases in between. CDR1 is SQVTM and CDR2 is ANQGSEA in the germline V gene. The CDR3 consists of 11 residues. CDR3 in DNA: TGCAGCGTTGAGCAGGGCTATGGCTACACCTTC. It encodes CSVEQGYGYTF.

The chain uses TRBV7-2 and TRBJ2-7, with 7 bases that match TRBD2. CDR3 length: 14 residues. V lost 5 bases to trimming and J lost 2 bases; unmatched junction nucleotides: 6. Germline V gene data show CDR1 as SGHTA and CDR2 as FQGNSA. The CDR3 nucleotides are TGTACCAGCAGCCCGAAGGGACTACCCTACGAGCAGTACTTC. Translation gives CTSSPKGLPYEQYF.

This sequence joins TRBV12-3 or TRBV12-4 and TRBJ2-7; the match to TRBD2 covers 14 bases. The CDR3 length is 16 residues. The V segment lost 5 bases and the J segment 6 bases; nucleotides outside the gene matches: 9. DNA of the CDR3: TGTGCCAGCAGTGTCGGGACTAGCGGGAGACGGGGCGAGCAGTACTTC. Amino acids: CASSVGTSGRRGEQYF.

The rearrangement links TRBV5-6 to TRBJ1-5; no firm D call. The germline V and J ends were trimmed by 0 bases and 5 bases, with 12 bases remaining between them. The CDR3 spans 15 residues. Germline CDR1 and CDR2: SGHDT and YYEEEE. CDR3 sequence: CASSLGGPTYQPQHF. DNA of the CDR3: TGTGCCAGCAGCTTGGGTGGACCTACATATCAGCCCCAGCATTTT.

The chain links TRBV20-1 to TRBJ2-7; D perhaps matches TRBD1 (5 bases). Germline V lookup: CDR1 DFQATT, CDR2 SNEGSKA (reference sequence). The CDR3 is 15 amino acids. V was cut by 0 bases and J by 0 bases, with 12 bases left in between. The CDR3 sequence: CSARDGRAYSYEQYF. CDR3 coding DNA: TGCAGTGCTAGAGATGGCAGGGCCTACTCCTACGAGCAGTACTTC.

This clonotype was observed a few times. The chain is built from TRBV6-2 or TRBV6-3 and TRBJ2-5, with TRBD2 identical over 9 bases. J lost 0 bases, V lost 5 bases, and 7 bases had no gene match. Germline CDR1 and CDR2: MNHEY and SVGEGT. The length of the CDR3 is 16 residues. CDR3 DNA sequence: TGTGCCAGCAGTGAGGGACTAGCCGCAGACCAAGAGACCCAGTACTTC. It is translated as CASSEGLAADQETQYF.

The CDR3 DNA reads TGTGCCAGCAGTTATTTTTCAGGGGTTCGTGGCTCGAACACCGGGGAGCTGTTTTTT. It encodes CASSYFSGVRGSNTGELFF. The gene calls are TRBV12-3 or TRBV12-4 and TRBJ2-2; TRBD1 is a possible D gene (6 bases). The CDR3 covers 19 residues. Trimming removed 4 bases at V and 0 bases at J, with 21 bases between.